The clone carrying this T cell receptor beta chain has just a few counts. Germline V lookup: CDR1 SNHLY, CDR2 FYNNEI. The CDR3 contains 16 residues. V shed 2 bases, J shed 4 bases, and the junction held 10 bases outside the gene matches. The record originates from a study of T cell responses to AZD1222 COVID-19 vaccine. The method was immunoSEQ multiplex PCR; TCRdb's version includes in-frame clones alone and lacks a portion of them. The sample lists over 100,000 clones; 80% to 85% were seen once. This chain uses TRBV2 with TRBJ1-2; the match to TRBD1 covers 7 bases. This TCR was recovered from an adult in good health. The sequenced sample was peripheral blood, obtained on day 0 of AZD1222 vaccination. In DNA, the CDR3 is TGTGCCAGCAGTGAATTGAGACAGGGACTCAGCTATGGCTACACCTTC. It codes for CASSELRQGLSYGYTF.